This TCR beta chain was profiled in a study of blood T cells in healthy people across ages. Study outcomes and limitations: The authors considered diversity estimates from one million T cells to be underestimates. In long-lived donors, naive CD4+ cell counts and diversity exceeded those of aged donors.

The CDR3 extends over 13 amino acids. Germline V gives CDR1 LGHDT, CDR2 YNNKEL (reference sequence). Trimming shortened V by 0 bases and J by 10 bases, and 11 bases separated the two germline ends. No fewer than 5.5 micrograms of total RNA were isolated from every sample. Through a sample-barcoded 5' primer and a J-beta primer mix, a second PCR was run for roughly 6 to 11 cycles. From the 5' RACE reads, TCRdb called clonotypes with MiXCR, one entry per CDR3 protein. The sample lists approximately 1,100,000 distinct CDR3 sequences, under 55% occurring once. This clonotype showed up just a few times. The antigen is unknown.

Sequenced: blood. The receptor was derived from a woman in her sixties or seventies in good health. The chain couples TRBV3-1 to TRBJ2-3; D ambiguous. The CDR3 nucleotides read TGTGCCAGCAGCCAAGATATAGCCTTCCCGCAGTATTTT. Translation gives CASSQDIAFPQYF.